The 25 T cell receptor beta chains below were found in one sample sequenced in a study of metastatic and nonmetastatic thyroid tumors. Before thyroid surgery, none of the patients had received any treatment. TCRdb re-called the PCR reads with MiXCR. The profile shows some 15,000 clones, less than 25% of them singletons. The specimen was adjacent normal tissue. The receptor source for this set is a female donor with papillary thyroid cancer or a benign thyroid nodule (not recorded which). Some clones in this sample may be carry-over from other donors' samples.

The V call is TRBV20-1, the J call TRBJ2-1; TRBD2 matches at 8 bases. Trimming removed 5 bases from V and 0 bases from J; junction bases left unmatched: 6. Germline CDR1 DFQATT, CDR2 SNEGSKA (reference sequence). The CDR3 consists of 15 residues. CDR3 residues: CSAVYSGTSYNEQFF. CDR3 coding DNA: TGCAGTGCTGTCTATAGCGGGACCTCCTACAATGAGCAGTTCTTC.

This clone was counted ten times or more. The CDR3: CASSATGRSHYGYTF. CDR3 DNA: TGTGCCAGTAGTGCCACAGGGCGTTCACACTATGGCTACACCTTC. The chain combines TRBV19 with TRBJ1-2; D is possibly TRBD1 (6 bases). The CDR3 is 15 amino acids. Per germline, CDR1 LNHDA and CDR2 SQIVND (reference sequence). The V and J ends lost 5 bases and 3 bases respectively, with 16 bases between them.

With regard to this clone: The junction departs from germline at one end; a sequencing error may be responsible. The chain is built from TRBV7-8 and TRBJ2-1; D unresolved. The CDR3 has 12 residues. Germline V CDR1 and CDR2: SGHVS, FQNEAQ. The CDR3 DNA sequence: TGTGCCAGCAGTCCATCAAACAATGAGCAGTTATTC. This translates into CASSPSNNEQLF.

This chain connects TRBV12-3 or TRBV12-4 to TRBJ2-1; D tentatively reads TRBD1 or TRBD2 (5 bases each). The CDR3 loop spans 14 amino acids. Trimming shortened V by 3 bases and J by 9 bases, and 15 bases separated the two germline ends. For the CDR3, the DNA is TGTGCCAGCAGTTTTGGGTTGGGGGTGGCTGAGCAGTTCTTC. Translated, it gives CASSFGLGVAEQFF.

Details on this clone: The junction does not match germline at one end; this may be a read error. This chain uses TRBV6-2 or TRBV6-3 with TRBJ1-5, with no clear D. The CDR3 consists of 15 residues. Germline-derived CDR1 and CDR2 are MNHEY and SVGEGT. In DNA, the CDR3 is TGTGTCAGCAGACCAAGGTACAGCAGAAATCATCCCCAGCATTTT. It translates to CVSRPRYSRNHPQHF.

Within the sample, this clone is medium-sized. This chain connects TRBV2 to TRBJ2-5; 7 bases align to TRBD1. Looked up from germline, CDR1 is SNHLY and CDR2 is FYNNEI. The length of the CDR3 is 14 residues. The V gene end was trimmed by 3 bases and the J gene end by 2 bases; junction bases not matched to a gene: 3. The CDR3: CASSEGQQQETQYF. The CDR3 DNA sequence: TGTGCCAGCAGTGAGGGACAGCAACAAGAGACCCAGTACTTC.

By frequency in the sample, this clone is medium-sized. The chain combines TRBV12-3 or TRBV12-4 with TRBJ1-5, with D perhaps matching TRBD1 (5 bases). The ends were cut back, 6 bases at V and 5 bases at J, with 8 bases in the middle. This CDR3 comprises 12 residues. The CDR3 DNA reads TGTGCCAGCAGCCGGGGCGATCAGCCCCAGCATTTT. As protein: CASSRGDQPQHF.

This clone showed up just a few times. One end of the junction varies from germline; a read error may be responsible. V gene TRBV28 combines with J gene TRBJ1-2; D gene uncertain. This CDR3 comprises 15 residues. Per the germline V gene, CDR1 is MDHEN and CDR2 is SYDVKM. CDR3 coding DNA: TGTGCCAGCGCCATGGTAGGCTTTCTAACATATGGCTGCACCTTC. This sequence encodes CASAMVGFLTYGCTF.

This clone was seen only a few times. This chain uses TRBV12-3 or TRBV12-4 with TRBJ1-1; the D is unclear. This CDR3 contains 11 residues. The V and J ends lost 5 bases and 6 bases respectively, with 7 bases between them. CDR3 sequence (DNA): TGTGCCAGCAGTCTCAGCGCTGAAGCTTTCTTT. Its translation is CASSLSAEAFF.

This clone is classed as medium-sized. The chain employs TRBV6-1 and TRBJ1-2, with D tentatively TRBD1 (5 bases). The V end lost 7 bases, the J end lost 4 bases, and 25 bases lay between the germline ends. This CDR3 region has 17 residues. Germline V lookup: CDR1 MNHNS, CDR2 SASEGT. CDR3 loop: CASILDSPGGGLYGYTF. The CDR3 DNA sequence: TGTGCCAGCATCCTTGACAGCCCCGGTGGAGGACTCTATGGCTACACCTTC.

This clone was seen many times. The V gene is TRBV7-9, the J gene TRBJ2-1, with no clear D. The CDR3 is made up of 8 amino acids. Germline CDR1 SEHNR, CDR2 FQNEAQ (reference sequence). Between the trimmed V and J ends, which lost 0 bases and 15 bases, there was a span of 0 bases. This chain's CDR3 is CASSLAFF. In DNA form, the CDR3 reads TGTGCCAGCAGCTTAGCGTTCTTC.

This clone was seen just once. The rearrangement links TRBV5-6 to TRBJ1-2, with a possible D match to TRBD1 (6 bases). The length of the CDR3 is 13 residues. V was shortened by 3 bases and J by 2 bases, with 8 bases between the two germline ends. In germline, CDR1 is SGHDT, CDR2 YYEEEE. The CDR3 DNA reads TGTGCCAGCAGCTCCGGACAGAACTATGGCTACACCTTC. This translates into CASSSGQNYGYTF.

The chain carries TRBV11-3 and TRBJ2-7; 16 bases fit TRBD2. The CDR3 is made up of 20 amino acids. V lost 1 base and J lost 7; bases outside the gene matches: 16. Per germline, CDR1 SGHNT and CDR2 YENEEA. The CDR3 loop is CASSLGGRGLAGGPYVEQYF. The CDR3 DNA follows: TGTGCCAGCAGCTTAGGAGGTAGGGGACTAGCGGGAGGGCCCTACGTGGAGCAGTACTTC.

This clone was seen ten or more times. The CDR3 region has the DNA TGTGCCAGCTCCGGGACCCCTGGAAACACCATATATTTT. This codes for CASSGTPGNTIYF. The V gene is TRBV18, the J gene TRBJ1-3; the D gene is possibly TRBD1 (5 bases). CDR1 and CDR2 (germline): KGHSH, LQKENI. The CDR3 totals 13 residues. The ends were cut back, 6 bases at V and 2 bases at J, with 8 bases in the middle.

This clone was recorded only once. This chain connects TRBV11-2 to TRBJ1-3; D uncertain. The CDR3 consists of 17 residues. With 1 base removed from V and 0 bases from J, the gap between germline ends came to 13 bases. The germline V gene encodes CDR1 SGHAT and CDR2 FQNNGV. The CDR3 protein is CASSLGSGGSSGNTIYF. CDR3 in DNA: TGTGCCAGCAGCTTAGGATCGGGCGGGTCCTCTGGAAACACCATATATTTT.

This clone showed up just a few times. A read error may produce the germline difference seen at one junction end. The rearrangement joins TRBV29-1 to TRBJ2-3, with a tentative D call TRBD2 (6 bases). The CDR3 contains 12 residues. The V gene's germline CDR1 is SQVTM and CDR2 ANQGSEA. CDR3 region: CSVEMMRDMQYF. As DNA, the CDR3 is TGCAGCGTTGAAATGATGCGGGATATGCAGTATTTT.

This clone was recorded once. The chain joins TRBV5-1 to TRBJ2-3; 10 bases agree with TRBD1. CDR1 and CDR2 from the germline V gene are SGHRS and YFSETQ. With V trimmed by 5 bases and J by 0 bases, 3 bases remained unmatched. The CDR3 contains 15 residues. The CDR3 bases are TGCGCCAGCAGAAGACAGGGGGCGAGCACAGATACGCAGTATTTT. This sequence encodes CASRRQGASTDTQYF.

The gene calls are TRBV19 and TRBJ2-1; 9 bases line up with TRBD1. Trimming removed 1 base from V and 6 bases from J; junction bases left unmatched: 4. CDR1 and CDR2 (germline): LNHDA, SQIVND (reference sequence). The CDR3 spans 15 residues. CDR3 nucleotides: TGTGCCAGTAGTATAGGGACAGGGGAGGTCAATGAGCAGTTCTTC. This gives the protein CASSIGTGEVNEQFF.

This clone occurred a few times. The CDR3, as DNA: TGCAGCGTGAAGGAAAGTCTCTTTCCCCCCTACGAGCAGTACTTC. Protein: CSVKESLFPPYEQYF. This chain links TRBV29-1 with TRBJ2-7; D gene uncertain. Germline values: CDR1 SQVTM, CDR2 ANQGSEA. V was shortened by 6 bases and J by 2 bases, with 20 bases between the two germline ends. The CDR3 runs to 15 residues.

Regarding this clone: In this CDR3 the conserved last residue, phenylalanine or tryptophan, is missing, so a read error is likely. Because the CDR3's place on the DNA is in doubt, the DNA is left out and the CDR3 is given as listed by TCRdb. The V and J genes are TRBV7-8 and TRBJ2-5. Ends included, the CDR3 has 8 residues. The V gene's germline CDR1 is SGHVS and CDR2 FQNEAQ. Here the CDR3 reads CASSLAFI.

There are many counts of this clone. The chain recombines TRBV6-1 with TRBJ1-5; maybe TRBD1 (5 bases). This CDR3 contains 13 residues. Germline CDR1 reads MNHNS; CDR2 reads SASEGT. V dropped 1 base and J dropped 9 bases, with 10 bases sitting between them. The CDR3 here is CASSEEGTGPQHF. The DNA of the CDR3 is TGTGCCAGCAGTGAAGAGGGGACGGGGCCCCAGCATTTT.

This clone was seen repeatedly, ten times or more. The chain is built from TRBV7-9 and TRBJ2-1, with 9 bases identical to TRBD1. Trimming cost V 6 bases and J 3 bases; bases outside gene matches: 6. The length of the CDR3 is 15 residues. CDR1 and CDR2 (germline): SEHNR, FQNEAQ (reference sequence). CDR3 bases: TGTGCCAGCAGACGGACAGGGGCTTTCTACAATGAGCAGTTCTTC. It translates to CASRRTGAFYNEQFF. The full variable domain, rest sourced from reference TRBV7-9 and TRBJ2-1, is DTGVSQNPRHKITKRGQNVTFRCDPISEHNRLYWYRQTLGQGPEFLTYFQNEAQLEKSRLLSDRFSAERPKGSFSTLEIQRTEQGDSAMYLCASRRTGAFYNEQFFGPGTRLTVL.

This clone appeared many times. The V and J genes are TRBV7-8 and TRBJ2-5; 8 bases match TRBD2. CDR3 size: 18 residues. V shed 5 bases and J 1 base; nucleotides not matched to a gene: 15. Germline V gene data show CDR1 as SGHVS and CDR2 as FQNEAQ. Written as DNA, the CDR3 is TGTGCCAGCAGCGAAAACCAGCTAGCGGGCCGGGGCCAAGAGACCCAGTACTTC. This translates into CASSENQLAGRGQETQYF.

This clone showed up just a few times. This rearrangement joins TRBV6-6 to TRBJ2-3, with D tentatively TRBD2 (5 bases). This CDR3 spans 17 amino acids. The ends were cut back, 2 bases at V and 0 bases at J, with 15 bases in the middle. Germline CDR1 and CDR2: MNHNY and SVGAGI (reference sequence). The CDR3 sequence is CASSYLSLVGSTDTQYF. CDR3 bases: TGTGCCAGCAGTTACCTTTCACTAGTTGGTAGCACAGATACGCAGTATTTT.

The chain has TRBV20-1 and TRBJ2-7, with 9 bases lining up with TRBD1. The CDR3 covers 14 residues. V lost 5 bases, J lost 3 bases, and 8 bases stayed unmatched. Looked up from germline, CDR1 is DFQATT and CDR2 is SNEGSKA (reference sequence). CDR3 region: CSADSGTGYYEQYF. As DNA, the CDR3 is TGCAGTGCTGATTCCGGGACAGGGTACTACGAGCAGTACTTC.